This TCR beta chain was documented in a study of blood T cell repertoires in COVID-19. The wider study: The samples span acute and convalescent COVID-19 from the United States, Italy and Spain. The cDNA or gDNA used as material had been derived from T cells, B-cell-depleted T cells, or PBMCs.

V lost 4 bases and J lost 11; bases outside the gene matches: 10. The CDR3 sequence is 13 residues long. How the authors handled the data: Reference gene primer amplification yielded estimated nucleated cell counts. Some clones are missing from TCRdb's copy, which holds only in-frame ones; the method was immunoSEQ multiplex PCR. V and J calls and clone size are copied from that table; D and trimming were computed from the DNA. The sample yields about 170,000 clones, around 82% seen once. This clone was seen only once. Sample: peripheral blood. The source is a woman between 65 and 79 years old who had recovered from COVID-19. V and J are TRBV23-1 and TRBJ1-1; 7 bases agree with TRBD1. TRBV23-1 is assigned to the ORF class and has an uncertain function. Here the CDR3 DNA reads TGCGCCAGCAGTCTACCGGGACAGAGGGTGGCTTTCTTT. It translates to CASSLPGQRVAFF.